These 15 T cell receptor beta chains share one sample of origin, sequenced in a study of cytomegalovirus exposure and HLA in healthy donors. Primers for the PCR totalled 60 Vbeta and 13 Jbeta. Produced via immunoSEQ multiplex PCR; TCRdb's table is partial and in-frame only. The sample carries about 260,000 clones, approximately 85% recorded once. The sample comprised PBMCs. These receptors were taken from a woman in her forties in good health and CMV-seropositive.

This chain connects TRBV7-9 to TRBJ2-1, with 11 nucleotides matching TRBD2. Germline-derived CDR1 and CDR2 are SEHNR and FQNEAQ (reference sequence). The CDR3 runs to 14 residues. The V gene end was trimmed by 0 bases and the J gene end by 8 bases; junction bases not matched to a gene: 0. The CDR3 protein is CASSLALAGDEQFF. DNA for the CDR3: TGTGCCAGCAGCTTAGCACTAGCGGGAGATGAGCAGTTCTTC.

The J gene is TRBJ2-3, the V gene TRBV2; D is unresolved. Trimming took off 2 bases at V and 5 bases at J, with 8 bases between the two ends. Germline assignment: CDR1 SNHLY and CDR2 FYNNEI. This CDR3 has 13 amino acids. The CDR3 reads CASSEMMRDTQYF. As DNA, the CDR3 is TGTGCCAGCAGTGAAATGATGAGAGATACGCAGTATTTT.

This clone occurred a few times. The CDR3 loop reads CASTTPRRDEQFF. The CDR3, as DNA: TGTGCCAGCACTACGCCGAGACGGGATGAGCAGTTCTTC. The J gene is TRBJ2-1, the V gene TRBV11-2, with D uncertain. The CDR3 loop spans 13 amino acids. Germline CDR1 SGHAT, CDR2 FQNNGV. Trimming took 7 bases from V and 8 from J, leaving 15 bases between them. Full variable domain (missing parts from reference TRBV11-2 and TRBJ2-1): EAGVAQSPRYKIIEKRQSVAFWCNPISGHATLYWYQQILGQGPKLLIQFQNNGVVDDSQLPKDRFSAERLKGVDSTLKIQPAKLEDSAVYLCASTTPRRDEQFFGPGTRLTVL.

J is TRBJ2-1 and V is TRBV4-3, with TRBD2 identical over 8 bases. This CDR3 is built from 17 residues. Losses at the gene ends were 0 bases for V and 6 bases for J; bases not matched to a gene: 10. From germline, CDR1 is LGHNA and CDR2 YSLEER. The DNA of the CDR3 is TGCGCCAGCAGCCAAGACCACAGCGGGAGCTTCCCCAATGAGCAGTTCTTC. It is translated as CASSQDHSGSFPNEQFF.

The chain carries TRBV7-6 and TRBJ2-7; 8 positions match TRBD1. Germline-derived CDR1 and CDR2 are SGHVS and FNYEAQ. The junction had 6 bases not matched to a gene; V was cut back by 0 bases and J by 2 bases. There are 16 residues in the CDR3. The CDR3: CASSLAETGVAYEQYF. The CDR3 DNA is TGTGCCAGCAGCTTAGCAGAGACAGGGGTAGCCTACGAGCAGTACTTC.

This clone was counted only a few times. CDR3 DNA: TGTGCCAGCAGCTTTTGGCTAGCGGGAGGCCCTGCCTACGAGCAGTACTTC. Translating gives CASSFWLAGGPAYEQYF. V usage is TRBV5-6 and J usage is TRBJ2-7; 11 bases match TRBD2. The junction had 9 bases not matched to a gene; V was cut back by 2 bases and J by 2 bases. The germline CDR1 and CDR2 sequences are SGHDT and YYEEEE. This CDR3 has 17 amino acids.

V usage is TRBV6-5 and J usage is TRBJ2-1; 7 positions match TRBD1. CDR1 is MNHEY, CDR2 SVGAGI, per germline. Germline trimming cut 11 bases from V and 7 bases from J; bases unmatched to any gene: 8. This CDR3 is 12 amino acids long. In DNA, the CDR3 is TGTGCCTCACGACAGGGCGGGAATGAGCAGTTCTTC. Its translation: CASRQGGNEQFF.

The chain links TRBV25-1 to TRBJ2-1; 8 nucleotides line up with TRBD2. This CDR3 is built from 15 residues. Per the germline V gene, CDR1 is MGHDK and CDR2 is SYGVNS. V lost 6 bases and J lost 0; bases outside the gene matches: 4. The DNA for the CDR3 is TGTGCCAGCAGCGGAACTAGCGGCTCCTACAATGAGCAGTTCTTC. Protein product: CASSGTSGSYNEQFF.

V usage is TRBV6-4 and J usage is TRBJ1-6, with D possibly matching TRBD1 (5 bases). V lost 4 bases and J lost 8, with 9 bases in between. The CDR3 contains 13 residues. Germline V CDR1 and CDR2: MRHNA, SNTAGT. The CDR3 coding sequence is TGTGCCAGCAGTGTCATCAGGGATTCACCCCTCCACTTT. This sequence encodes CASSVIRDSPLHF.

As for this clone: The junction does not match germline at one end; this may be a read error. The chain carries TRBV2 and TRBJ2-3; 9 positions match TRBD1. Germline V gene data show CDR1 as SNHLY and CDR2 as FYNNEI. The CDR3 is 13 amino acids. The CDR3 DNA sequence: TGTGCCAGCAGTCCCGGGACAGGGAATCCAGAGCATTTT. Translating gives CASSPGTGNPEHF.

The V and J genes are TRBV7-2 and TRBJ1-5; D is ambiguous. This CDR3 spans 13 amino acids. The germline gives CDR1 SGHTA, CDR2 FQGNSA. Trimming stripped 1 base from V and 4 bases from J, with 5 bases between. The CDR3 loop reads CASSLDGNQPQHF. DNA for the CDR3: TGTGCCAGCAGCTTAGACGGGAATCAGCCCCAGCATTTT.

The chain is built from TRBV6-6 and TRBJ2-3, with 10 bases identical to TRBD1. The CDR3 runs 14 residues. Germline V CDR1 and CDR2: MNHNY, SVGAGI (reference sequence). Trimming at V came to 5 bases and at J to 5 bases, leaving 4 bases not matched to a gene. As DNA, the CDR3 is TGTGCCAGCAGTACCCGGGACAGGGGAGATACGCAGTATTTT. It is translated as CASSTRDRGDTQYF.

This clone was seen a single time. Here the CDR3 reads CASSLAGLDESYEQYF. Here the CDR3 DNA reads TGTGCCAGCAGCTTAGCGGGACTGGATGAGTCCTACGAGCAGTACTTC. The chain joins TRBV7-8 to TRBJ2-7; a weak D match, TRBD2 (6 bases). The CDR3 is made up of 16 amino acids. V was shortened by 0 bases and J by 1 base, with 13 bases between the two germline ends. Germline V gene sequence: CDR1 SGHVS, CDR2 FQNEAQ.

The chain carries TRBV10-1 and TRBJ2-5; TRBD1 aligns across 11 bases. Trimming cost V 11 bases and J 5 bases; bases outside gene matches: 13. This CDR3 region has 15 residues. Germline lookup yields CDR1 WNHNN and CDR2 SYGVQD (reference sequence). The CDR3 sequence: CAGPQDRGQLETQYF. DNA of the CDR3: TGCGCCGGGCCTCAGGACAGGGGGCAGTTGGAGACCCAGTACTTC.

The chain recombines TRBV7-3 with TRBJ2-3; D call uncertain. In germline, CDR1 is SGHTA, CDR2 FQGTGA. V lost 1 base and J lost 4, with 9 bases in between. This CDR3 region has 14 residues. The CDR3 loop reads CASSLMLGADTQYF. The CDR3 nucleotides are TGTGCCAGCAGCTTAATGCTGGGCGCAGATACGCAGTATTTT.